A single sample is the source of the 19 T cell receptor beta chains below, sequenced in a study of T cell responses to AZD1222 COVID-19 vaccine. Clones were read by immunoSEQ multiplex PCR, and TCRdb kept only the in-frame ones, dropping some. The sample records under 140,000 clones, around 82% being singletons. The sequencing here drew on peripheral blood, taken on day 0 of AZD1222 vaccination. Source of these receptors: an adult in good health.

V and J are TRBV30 and TRBJ2-1; TRBD2 aligns across 16 bases. There are 14 residues in the CDR3. CDR1 and CDR2 from the germline V gene are GTSNPN and SVGIG (reference sequence). The V and J ends lost 3 bases and 11 bases, in that order; junction bases with no gene match: 4. The CDR3 sequence is CAWRGLAGGLKQFF. Written as DNA, the CDR3 is TGTGCCTGGAGGGGACTAGCGGGAGGGTTGAAGCAGTTCTTC. The whole variable domain, filled in from reference TRBV30 and TRBJ2-1, reads SQTIHQWPATLVQPVGSPLSLECTVEGTSNPNLYWYRQAAGRGLQLLFYSVGIGQISSEVPQNLSASRPQDRQFILSSKKLLLSDSGFYLCAWRGLAGGLKQFFGPGTRLTVL.

The chain carries TRBV5-5 and TRBJ1-2; D is possibly TRBD1 (5 bases). Germline lookup yields CDR1 SGHKS and CDR2 YYEKEE (reference sequence). V dropped 0 bases and J dropped 2 bases, with 11 bases sitting between them. The CDR3 sequence is 15 residues long. CDR3 sequence reads: CASSLEAGSNYGYTF. The CDR3 coding sequence is TGTGCCAGCAGCTTGGAAGCAGGGTCGAACTATGGCTACACCTTC. Variable domain in full (rest from reference TRBV5-5 and TRBJ1-2): DAGVTQSPTHLIKTRGQQVTLRCSPISGHKSVSWYQQVLGQGPQFIFQYYEKEERGRGNFPDRFSARQFPNYSSELNVNALLLGDSALYLCASSLEAGSNYGYTFGSGTRLTVV.

V is TRBV9 and J is TRBJ1-2; D unclear. The CDR3 spans 13 residues. The germline CDR1 and CDR2 sequences are SGDLS and YYNGEE. The V end lost 5 bases, the J end lost 3 bases, and 11 bases lay between the germline ends. Here the CDR3 DNA reads TGTGCCAGCAGTCCTCGGTTGTACTATGGCTACACCTTC. Translation: CASSPRLYYGYTF.

The chain has TRBV30 and TRBJ1-5; 8 positions match TRBD1. Losses at the gene ends were 5 bases for V and 6 bases for J; bases not matched to a gene: 6. Germline V gene lookup returns CDR1 GTSNPN and CDR2 SVGIG (reference sequence). CDR3 size: 13 residues. In nucleotides, the CDR3 is TGTGCCTGGGGGACAGGAAATACTCAGCCCCAGCATTTT. Amino acid sequence: CAWGTGNTQPQHF.

V gene TRBV6-6 combines with J gene TRBJ1-2; D is undetermined. The CDR3 contains 12 residues. Trimming cost V 5 bases and J 4 bases, with 8 bases left between them. Germline V lookup: CDR1 MNHNY, CDR2 SVGAGI (reference sequence). As DNA, the CDR3 is TGTGCCAGCAGTCCCCGGTCCTATGGCTACACCTTC. Protein product: CASSPRSYGYTF.

V usage is TRBV7-3 and J usage is TRBJ1-6; D may be TRBD1 (6 bases). Per germline, CDR1 SGHTA and CDR2 FQGTGA. CDR3 length: 15 amino acids. V lost 3 bases to trimming and J lost 9 bases, with 15 bases between them. Here the CDR3 DNA reads TGTGCCAGCAGCTTCCCCCTGACAGGCCCTTCACCCCTCCACTTT. This translates into CASSFPLTGPSPLHF.

The rearrangement links TRBV5-1 to TRBJ2-7, with 7 bases lining up with TRBD2. The CDR3 extends over 15 amino acids. The ends lost 4 bases at V and 3 bases at J; junction bases unmatched: 10. Germline CDR1 SGHRS, CDR2 YFSETQ. CDR3 loop: CASSPFPGGVYEQYF. The DNA of the CDR3 is TGCGCCAGCAGCCCTTTTCCGGGAGGAGTCTACGAGCAGTACTTC.

The rearrangement uses TRBV28 and TRBJ1-2; D may be TRBD1 (6 bases). V lost 1 base to trimming and J lost 8 bases, with 8 bases between them. This CDR3 spans 12 amino acids. Germline assignment: CDR1 MDHEN and CDR2 SYDVKM. The CDR3 region has the DNA TGTGCCAGCAGTTTATTGACAGGCGGCTACACCTTC. Its translation: CASSLLTGGYTF.

The chain employs TRBV7-2 and TRBJ1-3; possible D gene TRBD1, 5 bases. The germline V and J ends were trimmed by 6 bases and 0 bases, with 18 bases remaining between them. The CDR3 length is 17 residues. Per germline, CDR1 SGHTA and CDR2 FQGNSA. The CDR3, as DNA: TGTGCCAGCAGAGAAAAATTAGACAGATACTCTGGAAACACCATATATTTT. Encoded protein: CASREKLDRYSGNTIYF.

The chain employs TRBV7-2 and TRBJ2-7; 10 nucleotides line up with TRBD1. Germline CDR1 is SGHTA and CDR2 is FQGNSA. Trimming cost V 7 bases and J 5 bases; bases outside gene matches: 5. This CDR3 comprises 13 residues. The chain's CDR3 is CASIRTGGNEQYF. In nucleotides, the CDR3 is TGTGCCAGCATAAGGACAGGGGGTAACGAGCAGTACTTC. Looking up the rest from reference TRBV7-2 and TRBJ2-7 gives the full variable domain: GAGVSQSPSNKVTEKGKDVELRCDPISGHTALYWYRQSLGQGLEFLIYFQGNSAPDKSGLPSDRFSAERTGGSVSTLTIQRTQQEDSAVYLCASIRTGGNEQYFGPGTRLTVT.

The rearrangement links TRBV7-2 to TRBJ2-5, with TRBD2 identical over 13 bases. V dropped 3 bases and J dropped 5; count of bases not matched to a gene: 6. In germline, CDR1 is SGHTA, CDR2 FQGNSA. The CDR3 loop spans 16 amino acids. The CDR3 region is CASSFGLAGARETQYF. CDR3 DNA sequence: TGTGCCAGCAGCTTTGGACTAGCGGGAGCTCGGGAGACCCAGTACTTC.

CDR3 nucleotides: TGTGCCAGCAGCCCTACGATGAGGGGTAATGAAAAACTGTTTTTT. Protein: CASSPTMRGNEKLFF. V usage is TRBV9 and J usage is TRBJ1-4; tentative D call: TRBD1 (5 bases). Germline CDR1 SGDLS, CDR2 YYNGEE. The germline V and J ends were trimmed by 4 bases and 4 bases, with 14 bases remaining between them. This CDR3 comprises 15 residues.

The chain combines TRBV2 with TRBJ2-3, with D hard to call. This CDR3 has 13 amino acids. Germline CDR1 and CDR2: SNHLY and FYNNEI. The CDR3 loop reads CAGSTQGTDTQYF. CDR3 DNA: TGTGCTGGGTCCACCCAGGGCACAGATACGCAGTATTTT.

This clone was counted a single time. CDR3 coding DNA: TGCGCCAGCAGCCAAGTTGGCCGGGGGGGCACTGAAGCTTTCTTT. This gives the protein CASSQVGRGGTEAFF. V gene TRBV4-1 combines with J gene TRBJ1-1, with D possibly matching TRBD1 (5 bases). Trimming stripped 1 base from V and 4 bases from J, with 13 bases between. The CDR3 is 15 residues long. The germline V gene has CDR1 MGHRA and CDR2 YSYEKL.

Details on this clone: Other DNA sequences from this sample encode an identical CDR3 as well. The gene calls are TRBV7-9 and TRBJ1-3; no definite D call. The CDR3 runs to 14 residues. Germline V gives CDR1 SEHNR, CDR2 FQNEAQ (reference sequence). V dropped 2 bases and J dropped 0 bases, with 5 bases sitting between them. CDR3: CASSLSLSGNTIYF. The CDR3 region has the DNA TGTGCCAGCAGCTTAAGTCTCTCTGGAAACACCATATATTTT.

This clone was recorded only once. This chain links TRBV6-5 with TRBJ2-1; D remains unclear. Germline values: CDR1 MNHEY, CDR2 SVGAGI. V was shortened by 2 bases and J by 6 bases, with 8 bases between the two germline ends. The CDR3 sequence is 13 residues long. CDR3 sequence reads: CASSYSQFNEQFF. The CDR3 bases are TGTGCCAGCAGTTACAGTCAATTCAATGAGCAGTTCTTC.

The CDR3 here is CASSLGRAGTEAFF. CDR3 DNA sequence: TGTGCCAGCAGTTTAGGCAGGGCGGGCACTGAAGCTTTCTTT. This sequence joins TRBV28 and TRBJ1-1, with a possible D match to TRBD1 (5 bases). V dropped 2 bases and J dropped 4 bases, with 11 bases sitting between them. Germline CDR1 MDHEN, CDR2 SYDVKM. CDR3 length: 14 residues.

The rearrangement uses TRBV2 and TRBJ1-1, with TRBD1 identical over 9 bases. Per germline, CDR1 SNHLY and CDR2 FYNNEI. Unmatched junction bases numbered 1, after V lost 5 bases and J lost 0 bases. The CDR3 consists of 14 residues. This CDR3 is CASSRTGVNTEAFF. In DNA, the CDR3 is TGTGCCAGCAGTCGGACAGGGGTGAACACTGAAGCTTTCTTT.

This clone has more than one count but fewer than ten. This sequence joins TRBV7-2 and TRBJ1-1; maybe TRBD1 (5 bases). This CDR3 is built from 15 residues. Trimming took 1 base from V and 0 from J, leaving 9 bases between them. CDR1 is SGHTA and CDR2 is FQGNSA in the germline V gene. The CDR3 sequence: CASSLVTGMNTEAFF. In nucleotides, the CDR3 is TGTGCCAGCAGCTTAGTTACAGGTATGAACACTGAAGCTTTCTTT. Full variable domain (outside the CDR3, taken from reference TRBV7-2 and TRBJ1-1): GAGVSQSPSNKVTEKGKDVELRCDPISGHTALYWYRQSLGQGLEFLIYFQGNSAPDKSGLPSDRFSAERTGGSVSTLTIQRTQQEDSAVYLCASSLVTGMNTEAFFGQGTRLTVV.